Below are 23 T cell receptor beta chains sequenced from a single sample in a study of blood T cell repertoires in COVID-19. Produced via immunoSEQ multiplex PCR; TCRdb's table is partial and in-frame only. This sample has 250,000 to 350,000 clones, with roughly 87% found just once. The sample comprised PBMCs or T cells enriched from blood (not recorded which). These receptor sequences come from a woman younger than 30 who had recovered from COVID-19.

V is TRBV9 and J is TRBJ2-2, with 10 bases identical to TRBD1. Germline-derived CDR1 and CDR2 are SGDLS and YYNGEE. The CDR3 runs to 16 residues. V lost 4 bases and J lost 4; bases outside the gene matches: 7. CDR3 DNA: TGTGCCAGCAGCTCCGGGACAGGGGTTGCCACCGGGGAGCTGTTTTTT. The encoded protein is CASSSGTGVATGELFF.

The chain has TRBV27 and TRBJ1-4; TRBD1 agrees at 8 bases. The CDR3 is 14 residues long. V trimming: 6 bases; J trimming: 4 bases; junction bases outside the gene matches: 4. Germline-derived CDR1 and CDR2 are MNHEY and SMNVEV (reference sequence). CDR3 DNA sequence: TGTGCCAGCAGGGGGACAGGTGGTAATGAAAAACTGTTTTTT. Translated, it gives CASRGTGGNEKLFF.

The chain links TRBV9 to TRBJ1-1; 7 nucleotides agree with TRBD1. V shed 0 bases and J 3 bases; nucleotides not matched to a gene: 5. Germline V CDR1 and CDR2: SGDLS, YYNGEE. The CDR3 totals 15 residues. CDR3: CASSVDEGAYTEAFF. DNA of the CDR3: TGTGCCAGCAGCGTAGACGAGGGGGCTTACACTGAAGCTTTCTTT.

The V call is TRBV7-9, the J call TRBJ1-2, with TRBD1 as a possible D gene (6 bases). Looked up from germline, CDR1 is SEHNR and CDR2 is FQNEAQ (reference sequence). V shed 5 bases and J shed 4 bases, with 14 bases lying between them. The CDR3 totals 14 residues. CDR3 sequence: CASSRGGEIYGYTF. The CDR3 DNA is TGTGCCAGCAGCCGAGGGGGGGAAATCTATGGCTACACCTTC. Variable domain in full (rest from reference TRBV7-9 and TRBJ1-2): DTGVSQNPRHKITKRGQNVTFRCDPISEHNRLYWYRQTLGQGPEFLTYFQNEAQLEKSRLLSDRFSAERPKGSFSTLEIQRTEQGDSAMYLCASSRGGEIYGYTFGSGTRLTVV.

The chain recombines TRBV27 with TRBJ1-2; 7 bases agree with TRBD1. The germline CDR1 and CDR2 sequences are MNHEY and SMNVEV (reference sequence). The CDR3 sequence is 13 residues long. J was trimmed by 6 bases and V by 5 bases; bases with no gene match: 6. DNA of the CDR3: TGTGCCAGCAGTGCCTCGACAGGGCATGGCTACACCTTC. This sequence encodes CASSASTGHGYTF.

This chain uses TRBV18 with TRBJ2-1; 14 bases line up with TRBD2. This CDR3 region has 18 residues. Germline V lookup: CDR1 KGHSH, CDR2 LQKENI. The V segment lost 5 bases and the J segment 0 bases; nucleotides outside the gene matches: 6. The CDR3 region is CASSSTGTSGSSYNEQFF. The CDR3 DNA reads TGTGCCAGCTCATCTACAGGGACTAGCGGGAGCTCCTACAATGAGCAGTTCTTC.

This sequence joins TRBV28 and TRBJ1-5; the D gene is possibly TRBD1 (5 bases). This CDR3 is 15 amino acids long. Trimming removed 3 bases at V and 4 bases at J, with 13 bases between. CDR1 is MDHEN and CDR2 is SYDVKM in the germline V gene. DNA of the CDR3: TGTGCCAGCAGTTTCTCTCTGCCAGGGAATCAGCCCCAGCATTTT. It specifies CASSFSLPGNQPQHF. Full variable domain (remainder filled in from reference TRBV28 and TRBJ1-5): DVKVTQSSRYLVKRTGEKVFLECVQDMDHENMFWYRQDPGLGLRLIYFSYDVKMKEKGDIPEGYSVSREKKERFSLILESASTNQTSMYLCASSFSLPGNQPQHFGDGTRLSIL.

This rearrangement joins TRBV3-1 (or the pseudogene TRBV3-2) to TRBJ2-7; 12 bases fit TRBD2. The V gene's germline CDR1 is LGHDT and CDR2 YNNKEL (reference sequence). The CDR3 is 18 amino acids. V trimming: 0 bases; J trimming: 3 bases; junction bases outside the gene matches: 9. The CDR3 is CASSQDSPSGRADYEQYF. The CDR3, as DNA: TGTGCCAGCAGCCAAGATTCTCCTAGCGGGAGGGCCGACTACGAGCAGTACTTC.

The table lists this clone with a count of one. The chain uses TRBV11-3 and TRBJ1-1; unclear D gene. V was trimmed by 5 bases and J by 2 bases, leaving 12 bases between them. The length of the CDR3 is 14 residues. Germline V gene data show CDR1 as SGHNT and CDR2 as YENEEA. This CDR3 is CASSLDGGNTEAFF. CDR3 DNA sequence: TGTGCCAGCAGCCTGGACGGAGGAAACACTGAAGCTTTCTTT. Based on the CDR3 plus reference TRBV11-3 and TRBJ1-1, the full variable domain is EAGVVQSPRYKIIEKKQPVAFWCNPISGHNTLYWYLQNLGQGPELLIRYENEEAVDDSQLPKDRFSAERLKGVDSTLKIQPAELGDSAVYLCASSLDGGNTEAFFGQGTRLTVV.

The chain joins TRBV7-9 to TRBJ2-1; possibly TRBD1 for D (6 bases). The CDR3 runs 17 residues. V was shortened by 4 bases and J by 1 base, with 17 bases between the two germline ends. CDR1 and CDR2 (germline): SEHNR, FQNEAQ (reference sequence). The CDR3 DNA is TGTGCCAGCAGCTCACGATACAGGGAAGGGTCCTACAATGAGCAGTTCTTC. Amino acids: CASSSRYREGSYNEQFF.

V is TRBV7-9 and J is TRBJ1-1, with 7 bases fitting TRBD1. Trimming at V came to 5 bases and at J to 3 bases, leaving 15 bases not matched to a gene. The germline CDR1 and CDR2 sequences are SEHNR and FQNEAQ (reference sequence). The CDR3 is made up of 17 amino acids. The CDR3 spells CASSPGFRGRRYTEAFF. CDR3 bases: TGTGCCAGCAGCCCAGGTTTTAGGGGGCGAAGGTACACTGAAGCTTTCTTT.

CDR3 protein: CASSLGQGYYGYTF. The CDR3 DNA follows: TGTGCCAGCAGTTTAGGACAGGGATACTATGGCTACACCTTC. This sequence joins TRBV28 and TRBJ1-2; TRBD1 aligns across 8 bases. CDR1 is MDHEN, CDR2 SYDVKM, per germline. The J segment lost 3 bases and the V segment lost 2 bases, leaving 2 bases of the junction unmatched. The CDR3 has 14 amino acids.

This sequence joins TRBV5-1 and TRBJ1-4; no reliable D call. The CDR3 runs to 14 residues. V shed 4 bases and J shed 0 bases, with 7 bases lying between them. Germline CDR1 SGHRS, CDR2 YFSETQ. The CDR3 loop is CASSPGATNEKLFF. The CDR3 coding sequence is TGCGCCAGCAGCCCCGGAGCAACTAATGAAAAACTGTTTTTT. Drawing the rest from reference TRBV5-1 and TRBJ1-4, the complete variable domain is KAGVTQTPRYLIKTRGQQVTLSCSPISGHRSVSWYQQTPGQGLQFLFEYFSETQRNKGNFPGRFSGRQFSNSRSEMNVSTLELGDSALYLCASSPGATNEKLFFGSGTQLSVL.

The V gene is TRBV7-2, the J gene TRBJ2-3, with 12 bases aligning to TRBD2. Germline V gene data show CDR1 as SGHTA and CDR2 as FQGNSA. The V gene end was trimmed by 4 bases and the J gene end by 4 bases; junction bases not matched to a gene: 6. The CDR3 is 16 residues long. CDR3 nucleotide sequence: TGTGCCAGCAGCTCCGGACTAGCGGGGATGGCAGATACGCAGTATTTT. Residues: CASSSGLAGMADTQYF.

The DNA of the CDR3 is TGCGCCAGCAGCCAAGTCCGGGGAGAAGCTTTCTTT. Amino acids: CASSQVRGEAFF. The chain links TRBV4-3 to TRBJ1-1, with D unresolved. Trimming left V 1 base short and J 8 bases short, with 8 bases between. Per germline, CDR1 LGHNA and CDR2 YSLEER. This CDR3 comprises 12 residues.

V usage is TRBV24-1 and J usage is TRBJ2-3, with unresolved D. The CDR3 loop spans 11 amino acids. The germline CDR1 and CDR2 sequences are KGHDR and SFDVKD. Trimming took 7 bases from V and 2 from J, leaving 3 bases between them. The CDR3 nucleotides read TGTGCCACCAGCGTCACAGATACGCAGTATTTT. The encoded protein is CATSVTDTQYF.

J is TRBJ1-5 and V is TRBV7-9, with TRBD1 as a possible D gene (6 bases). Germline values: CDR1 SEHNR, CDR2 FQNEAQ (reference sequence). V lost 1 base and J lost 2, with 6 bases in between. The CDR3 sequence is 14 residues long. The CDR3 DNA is TGTGCCAGCAGCTTAGAGGGGGGCAATCAGCCCCAGCATTTT. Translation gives CASSLEGGNQPQHF.

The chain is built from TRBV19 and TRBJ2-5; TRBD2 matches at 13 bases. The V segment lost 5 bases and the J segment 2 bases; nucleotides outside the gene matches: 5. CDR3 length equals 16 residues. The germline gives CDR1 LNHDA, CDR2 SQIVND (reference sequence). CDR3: CASSRTSGRGQETQYF. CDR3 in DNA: TGTGCCAGTAGTCGGACTAGCGGGAGAGGGCAAGAGACCCAGTACTTC.

The CDR3 loop reads CASSSYLPPNEKLFF. The CDR3 DNA reads TGTGCCAGCAGCTCCTATTTACCCCCCAATGAAAAACTGTTTTTT. This chain links TRBV7-2 with TRBJ1-4; D unclear. The V end lost 4 bases, the J end lost 5 bases, and 14 bases lay between the germline ends. Germline values: CDR1 SGHTA, CDR2 FQGNSA. CDR3 length: 15 residues.

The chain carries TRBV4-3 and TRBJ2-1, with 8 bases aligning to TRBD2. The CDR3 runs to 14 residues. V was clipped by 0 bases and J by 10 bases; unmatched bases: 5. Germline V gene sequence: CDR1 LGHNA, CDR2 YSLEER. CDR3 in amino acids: CASSQETSGWEQFF. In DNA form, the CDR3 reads TGCGCCAGCAGCCAAGAAACTAGCGGTTGGGAGCAGTTCTTC.

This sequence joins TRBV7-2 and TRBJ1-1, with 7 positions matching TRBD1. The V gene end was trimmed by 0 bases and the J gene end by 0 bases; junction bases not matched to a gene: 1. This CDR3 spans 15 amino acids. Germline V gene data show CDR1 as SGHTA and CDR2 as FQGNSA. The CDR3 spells CASSLAGTVNTEAFF. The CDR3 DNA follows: TGTGCCAGCAGCTTAGCCGGGACAGTGAACACTGAAGCTTTCTTT.

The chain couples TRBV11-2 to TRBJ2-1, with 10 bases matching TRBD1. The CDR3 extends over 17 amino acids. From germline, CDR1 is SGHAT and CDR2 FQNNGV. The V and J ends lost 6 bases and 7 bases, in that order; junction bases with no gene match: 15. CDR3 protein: CASRAYGTGQGENEQFF. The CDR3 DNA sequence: TGTGCCAGCAGAGCTTACGGGACAGGACAGGGGGAGAATGAGCAGTTCTTC.

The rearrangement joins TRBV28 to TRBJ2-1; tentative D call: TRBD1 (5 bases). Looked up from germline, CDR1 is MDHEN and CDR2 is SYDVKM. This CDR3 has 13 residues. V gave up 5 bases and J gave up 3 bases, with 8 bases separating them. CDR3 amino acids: CASSLDSYNEQFF. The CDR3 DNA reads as TGTGCCAGCAGTCTAGACAGCTACAATGAGCAGTTCTTC.